The sample holds a few counts of the clone carrying this TCR beta chain. Other DNA sequences in this sample translate to the same CDR3. The CDR3 is made up of 15 amino acids. Trimming cost V 3 bases and J 0 bases, with 9 bases left between them. The germline V gene has CDR1 SNHLY and CDR2 FYNNEI. Adults between about 18 and 95 years of age took part from fewer than 30 US areas. Cohorts were assigned according to the clinical history that participants reported. The source of the sample is a study of blood T cell repertoires in COVID-19. At the level of the study: The United States, Italy and Spain were the sources of the acute and convalescent COVID-19 samples.

Per the original data handling: For nucleated cells, counts were estimated from reference gene primer amplification. Using immunoSEQ multiplex PCR, the repertoire was profiled, and TCRdb retains in-frame clones only, with some absent. V, J and clone size reflect that table, while D and trimming were determined from the DNA. The data show some 180,000 clones, with about 80% seen just once and over 13% held by the top ten. The material sequenced was PBMCs or T cells enriched from blood (not recorded which). The chain couples TRBV2 to TRBJ1-5; tentative D call: TRBD1 (5 bases). This receptor was taken from a man aged 55 to 69 who had been exposed to COVID-19. CDR3 sequence (DNA): TGTGCCAGCAGTGACGCAGGGTATAGCAATCAGCCCCAGCATTTT. This gives the protein CASSDAGYSNQPQHF.